The present T cell receptor beta chain was sequenced within a study of cytomegalovirus exposure and HLA in healthy donors. General study results and limits: Associated with cytomegalovirus, according to the listing, were 170 or so TCR beta chains. The Asian-associated ancestry cluster reportedly had fewer N-insertions than the 666-donor mean in a later analysis. Sequences of the TCR beta chain were said to predict the HLA-A and HLA-B alleles of most subjects accurately. The classifier was said to identify cytomegalovirus status with high specificity and sensitivity.

Researchers ran the PCR with 60 Vbeta and 13 Jbeta primers. The repertoire was sequenced with immunoSEQ multiplex PCR; TCRdb's copy has only in-frame clones and lacks some. The sample holds about 140,000 clones, roughly three fifths seen once. Points on this clone: The target antigen is unknown. The sample contains more than one DNA sequence encoding this CDR3.

The CDR3 consists of 17 residues. CDR1 and CDR2 (germline): LGHNA, YSLEER. The J segment lost 1 base and the V segment lost 0 bases, leaving 2 bases of the junction unmatched. The sample comprised PBMCs. V usage is TRBV4-3 and J usage is TRBJ2-1; TRBD2 agrees at 11 bases. This TCR derives from a woman aged 55-69 years in good health and CMV-seronegative. The CDR3 DNA reads as TGCGCCAGCAGCCAAGATACTAGCGGGAGTTCCTACAATGAGCAGTTCTTC. This encodes CASSQDTSGSSYNEQFF.